Listed below are T cell receptor beta chains from one sample, sequenced in a study of human T cells and chemical hapten exposure. TCRdb independently ran MiXCR on the RACE reads; one entry per CDR3 protein. The table shows roughly 50,000 distinct CDR3 sequences, with roughly a tenth occurring only once. Sequences were derived from whole blood, sampled in connection with sensitization to the hapten diphenylcyclopropenone (DPC). These receptors were taken from a woman aged 40-49 years with alopecia areata. Some clones in this sample may be carry-over from other donors' samples. The CDR3 runs from the conserved cysteine through the conserved F or W. A D gene is named only where the DNA matches it firmly. Some rows have no size entry. The others give once, few or many, or a class for an expanded clone.

J gene,D gene,V gene,clone size,CDR3 DNA,CDR3 protein
TRBJ2-1,TRBD1,TRBV20-1,many,TGCAGTAATCGCCTGACAGGGGGCCTGAAGGTGCAGTTCTTC,CSNRLTGGLKVQFF
TRBJ2-1,.,TRBV7-9,many,TGTGCCAGCAGCTTAAGAGGGGGCAATGAGCAGTTCTTC,CASSLRGGNEQFF
TRBJ1-5,TRBD1,TRBV4-1,many,TGCGCCAGCAGCCAAGATCTGCGGGACAGTCGGCAGAGCAATCAGCCCCAGCATTTT,CASSQDLRDSRQSNQPQHF
TRBJ2-3,.,TRBV28,.,TGTGCCAGCAGTTTCCGCCTAGGCACAGATACGCAGTATTTT,CASSFRLGTDTQYF
TRBJ1-1,TRBD1,TRBV13,medium-sized,TGTGCCAGCAGCCCCTGGACAGGGAACACTGAAGCTTTCTTT,CASSPWTGNTEAFF
TRBJ1-2,.,TRBV28,many,TGTGCCAGCAGTTTCCACTATGGCTACACCTTC,CASSFHYGYTF
TRBJ2-7,TRBD1,TRBV3-1,many,TGTGCCAGCAGCCCTTGGACAGGCCCAGGCTACGAGCAGTACTTC,CASSPWTGPGYEQYF
TRBJ1-2,.,TRBV13,.,TGTGCCAGCAGCTTAGGCGCGGACCGAATCTATGGCTACACCTTC,CASSLGADRIYGYTF
TRBJ2-2,.,TRBV6-4,many,TGTGCCAGCAGTTCAGGGTCCACCGGGGAGCTGTTTTTT,CASSSGSTGELFF
TRBJ1-2,.,TRBV6-4,.,TGTGCCAGCAGTGACGAGGCGGGGGCGCCGTATGGCTACACCTTC,CASSDEAGAPYGYTF
TRBJ2-3,.,TRBV7-9,few,TGTGCCAGCAGTCCCCTCAACACAGATACGCAGTATTTT,CASSPLNTDTQYF
TRBJ2-3,TRBD2,TRBV4-3,.,TGCGCCAGCAGCCAAGATTCGGGGGTGGCTAGCGGTAGCACAGATACGCAGTATTTT,CASSQDSGVASGSTDTQYF
TRBJ2-1,.,TRBV9,.,TGTGCCAGCAGCGTAGGTCGCAGCTCCTACAATGAGCAGTTCTTC,CASSVGRSSYNEQFF
TRBJ2-1,.,TRBV29-1,.,TGCAGCGTTGATGGCCGGGGGCTATATGAGCAGTTCTTC,CSVDGRGLYEQFF
TRBJ2-6,.,TRBV12-3/TRBV12-4,.,TGTGCCAGCAGGGAGAGTGGGGCCAACGTCCTGACTTTC,CASRESGANVLTF
TRBJ2-5,.,TRBV5-6,many,TGTGCCAGCAGCTTGGGTCGGGCAGGCTCGTCCGAGACCCAGTACTTC,CASSLGRAGSSETQYF
TRBJ2-3,.,TRBV12-3/TRBV12-4,.,TGTGCCAGCTTCAGCCTTAGCACAGATACGCAGTATTTT,CASFSLSTDTQYF
TRBJ2-5,.,TRBV20-1,few,TGCAGTGCTAGGTTTGTGGGCAGCGGTGAGACCCAGTACTTC,CSARFVGSGETQYF
TRBJ2-2,.,TRBV6-1,few,TGTGCCAGCCGCTGGACAGCGAACACCGGGGAGCTGTTTTTT,CASRWTANTGELFF
TRBJ2-7,TRBD1,TRBV5-5,few,TGTGCCAGCAGCTCCTACGGACAGGGAACCTACGAGCAGTACTTC,CASSSYGQGTYEQYF
TRBJ1-2,.,TRBV24-1,.,TGTGCCACCAGTGATCCCCGGGCAGGGTCCGACTATGGCTACACCTTC,CATSDPRAGSDYGYTF
TRBJ1-5,.,TRBV4-2,.,TGTGCCAGCAGCCAAGCAAAGGGGGTCAATCAGCCCCAGCATTTT,CASSQAKGVNQPQHF
TRBJ2-6,.,TRBV4-1,few,TGCGCCAGCAGCCCCCCCCTCGGGGTGACTGGGGCCAACGTCCTGACTTTC,CASSPPLGVTGANVLTF
TRBJ2-3,TRBD2,TRBV12-3/TRBV12-4,many,TGTGCCAGCAGTTCCGTACCCTACTCCAGCGGGGGGCTCGATACGCAGTATTTT,CASSSVPYSSGGLDTQYF
TRBJ2-7,TRBD1,TRBV3-1,.,TGTGCCAGCAGCCCCGGACAGGGGTACGAGCAGTACTTC,CASSPGQGYEQYF
TRBJ2-7,.,TRBV7-9,.,TGTGCCAGCAGTGACTCCTACGAGCAGTACTTC,CASSDSYEQYF
TRBJ2-3,.,TRBV5-1,few,TGCGCCAGCAGCCCGGTCCCGAGGGGAGGCACAGATACGCAGTATTTT,CASSPVPRGGTDTQYF
TRBJ2-1,TRBD1,TRBV18,many,TGTGCCAGCGGGGGACAGGGCAACTACAATGAGCAGTTCTTC,CASGGQGNYNEQFF
TRBJ1-1,.,TRBV6-9,many,TGTGCCAGCACCGGGTCTGGGGACACTGAAGCTTTCTTT,CASTGSGDTEAFF
TRBJ2-7,TRBD2,TRBV28,.,TGTGCCAGCAGCCGCCGACTAGCGGGGTACTACGAGCAGTACTTC,CASSRRLAGYYEQYF
TRBJ2-2,.,TRBV19,few,TGTGCCAGTAGTATTCTCCAGCCCGGGGAGCTGTTTTTT,CASSILQPGELFF
TRBJ2-1,.,TRBV7-9,few,TGTGCCAGCAGCTACAATGAGCAGTTCTTC,CASSYNEQFF
TRBJ1-1,.,TRBV29-1,many,TGCAGCGGGGCAATGAACACTGAAGCTTTCTTT,CSGAMNTEAFF
TRBJ2-1,.,TRBV14,.,TGTGCCAGCAGCCAAGCCTTGTTGGGGCTCGAGCAGTTCTTC,CASSQALLGLEQFF
TRBJ2-7,.,TRBV29-1,many,TGCAGCTACACCCCCGGACAGACCTACGAGCAGTACTTC,CSYTPGQTYEQYF